The sequence of this T cell receptor beta chain was determined in a study of control samples from healthy donors and cancer patients. Sequencing used immunoSEQ multiplex PCR; TCRdb keeps in-frame clones, though not all of them. The data hold 54,000 or so clones, with 85% to 95% observed a single time. The CDR3 is 16 residues long. From germline, CDR1 is LNHDA and CDR2 SQIVND (reference sequence). Trimming removed 2 bases at V and 1 base at J, with 13 bases between. The source is a man aged 25-40 years in good health. Sequenced material: blood. The chain employs TRBV19 and TRBJ2-3, with D unresolved. The CDR3 region has the DNA TGTGCCAGTAGTATAAGTTTCGGGTACGGCACAGATACGCAGTATTTT. Translation: CASSISFGYGTDTQYF.